This TCR beta chain stems from a study of blood T cell repertoires in COVID-19. For the study at large: Samples representing acute and convalescent COVID-19 were sourced from the United States, Italy and Spain. PBMCs, B-cell-depleted T cells, or T cells were the source of the cDNA or gDNA that made up the material.

Authors' processing steps: How many nucleated cells were present was estimated from reference gene primer amplification. The method was immunoSEQ multiplex PCR; TCRdb's version includes in-frame clones alone and lacks a portion of them. Clonal size and the V and J genes are those of that table, whereas D and trimming came from the DNA. The table has 130,000 to 150,000 clones, roughly 87% seen once. This CDR3 contains 14 residues. Germline CDR1 is SGHTA and CDR2 is FQGNSA. V gave up 4 bases and J gave up 8 bases; unmatched junction bases: 9. Material: peripheral blood. The receptor comes from a man aged 70-80 years with acute or convalescent COVID-19. The rearrangement joins TRBV7-2 to TRBJ1-2, with 8 bases that match TRBD1. CDR3 sequence (DNA): TGTGCCAGCAGCTCAGGACAGGGAAGGCGCGGCTACACCTTC. Its translation is CASSSGQGRRGYTF.